The present T cell receptor (beta chain) was sequenced within a study of T cells in Graves' hyperthyroidism and ophthalmopathy. Overall study context: Peripheral blood draws took place at initial diagnosis, ahead of any treatment.

From germline, CDR1 is SGHTA and CDR2 FQGNSA. V was trimmed by 5 bases and J by 0 bases, leaving 14 bases between them. This CDR3 has 15 amino acids. Regions amplified from RNA transcripts were the TCR beta CDR3 regions. The TCR CDR3 was amplified in a first-round RT-PCR using the HTBI primer set. MiXCR, applied by TCRdb to the multiplex PCR reads, yields one record per CDR3 protein. This table holds about 200,000 distinct CDR3 sequences, 17% found once. The study, taken as a whole, reports: Ophthalmopathy was predicted by the model a median of roughly 6 months ahead of onset.

This clonotype occurred many times. What it binds is not known. The authors deemed Graves' hyperthyroidism stable absent ophthalmopathy progression within 18 months. Clinical symptoms, serum thyroxine and TRAb, thyroid ultrasound and orbital computed tomography together formed the diagnostic basis. The chain joins TRBV7-2 to TRBJ2-7, with D unclear. This receptor was identified in a woman aged 50 to 65 with Graves' hyperthyroidism. The sample was blood. CDR3 coding DNA: TGTGCCAGCAGCCCCAGTGGGCTGAGCTCCTACGAGCAGTACTTC. Protein: CASSPSGLSSYEQYF.